These 22 T cell receptor beta chains were sequenced from one sample in a study of identical twins. MiXCR, applied by TCRdb to the 5' RACE reads, yields one record per CDR3 protein. The repertoire consists of 1.5 million to 2 million distinct CDR3 sequences, with roughly a third occurring once and the leading ten covering about 0.3%. Input material: cord blood. The receptors were gathered from a newborn girl in good health.

The chain combines TRBV27 with TRBJ2-5; 10 bases agree with TRBD2. V lost 6 bases to trimming and J lost 11 bases; unmatched junction nucleotides: 15. Per the germline V gene, CDR1 is MNHEY and CDR2 is SMNVEV (reference sequence). This CDR3 has 15 residues. Here the CDR3 reads CASRPGLAPYNEQYF. CDR3 bases: TGTGCCAGCAGGCCGGGACTAGCGCCTTACAATGAGCAGTACTTC.

In this sample, this clonotype turned up many times. The V gene is TRBV20-1, the J gene TRBJ2-5; TRBD1 might be the D (5 bases). V lost 3 bases and J lost 4, with 12 bases in between. The germline V gene has CDR1 DFQATT and CDR2 SNEGSKA (reference sequence). This CDR3 region has 13 residues. CDR3 nucleotide sequence: TGCAGTGCTAGTGGGGCCCACACAGAGACCCAGTACTTC. Amino acids: CSASGAHTETQYF.

The chain uses TRBV27 and TRBJ2-1; 9 bases are a match to TRBD1. The CDR3 runs to 14 residues. CDR1 and CDR2 (germline): MNHEY, SMNVEV (reference sequence). The V segment lost 7 bases and the J segment 3 bases; nucleotides outside the gene matches: 4. CDR3 loop: CASKQTGGYNEQFF. DNA for the CDR3: TGTGCCAGCAAACAGACAGGGGGCTACAATGAGCAGTTCTTC.

The V gene is TRBV20-1, the J gene TRBJ2-3, with 10 nucleotides matching TRBD2. Germline V gene sequence: CDR1 DFQATT, CDR2 SNEGSKA (reference sequence). With 6 bases clipped from V and 8 bases from J, the junction kept 14 bases outside the gene matches. The CDR3 contains 15 residues. Here the CDR3 reads CSAPPSGRVYGTQYF. The CDR3 DNA follows: TGCAGTGCACCTCCTAGCGGGAGAGTCTATGGTACGCAGTATTTT.

This clonotype was picked up a small number of times. The V gene is TRBV27, the J gene TRBJ2-1; D could derive from TRBD1 or TRBD2 (5 bases each). Deletions cut 0 bases from V and 5 bases from J, with 11 bases between. This CDR3 comprises 15 residues. CDR1 is MNHEY and CDR2 is SMNVEV in the germline V gene (reference sequence). The CDR3 sequence is CASSLSWDPHNEQFF. CDR3 bases: TGTGCCAGCAGTTTATCGTGGGACCCTCACAATGAGCAGTTCTTC.

Concerning this clonotype itself: A much larger clonotype is one base distant, so this may be a read error. V and J are TRBV20-1 and TRBJ2-5; 7 bases line up with TRBD1. The J call is in doubt because the DNA end fits TRBJ2-7 better. The CDR3 consists of 11 residues. Germline lookup yields CDR1 DFQATT and CDR2 SNEGSKA (reference sequence). The CDR3 region is CSAGTDYEQYF. For the CDR3, the DNA is TGCAGTGCCGGGACAGACTACGAGCAGTACTTC.

This clonotype was counted between two and nine times. The V gene is TRBV7-2, the J gene TRBJ1-2; 7 bases match TRBD1. V lost 4 bases, J lost 7 bases, and 15 bases stayed unmatched. The CDR3 runs to 16 residues. The germline V gene has CDR1 SGHTA and CDR2 FQGNSA. The CDR3 sequence: CASSSSGTVKIPGYTF. DNA of the CDR3: TGTGCCAGCAGCTCAAGCGGGACAGTCAAGATCCCTGGCTACACCTTC.

This clonotype was observed a handful of times. The chain recombines TRBV5-1 with TRBJ2-7, with a weak D call TRBD1 (5 bases). CDR3 size: 14 residues. The V gene's germline CDR1 is SGHRS and CDR2 YFSETQ. Trimming removed 3 bases at V and 3 bases at J, with 13 bases between. The CDR3 sequence is CASSSQGNIYEQYF. The CDR3 DNA reads as TGCGCCAGCAGCTCCCAGGGAAATATCTACGAGCAGTACTTC. The full variable domain, in which reference TRBV5-1 and TRBJ2-7 provide the parts outside the CDR3, is KAGVTQTPRYLIKTRGQQVTLSCSPISGHRSVSWYQQTPGQGLQFLFEYFSETQRNKGNFPGRFSGRQFSNSRSEMNVSTLELGDSALYLCASSSQGNIYEQYFGPGTRLTVT.

This clonotype was counted many times. This chain links TRBV6-5 with TRBJ2-1; 8 nucleotides match TRBD2. Germline V gene data show CDR1 as MNHEY and CDR2 as SVGAGI. V dropped 10 bases and J dropped 5; count of bases not matched to a gene: 10. The CDR3 length is 14 residues. The CDR3 sequence: CAIRREAGHNEQFF. In DNA form, the CDR3 reads TGTGCCATCCGGCGGGAGGCCGGTCACAATGAGCAGTTCTTC.

CDR3: CASSSLRVSGANVLTF. The CDR3 coding sequence is TGTGCCAGCAGTTCCCTCAGGGTCAGTGGGGCCAACGTCCTGACTTTC. The V gene is TRBV27, the J gene TRBJ2-6; D is possibly TRBD1 (5 bases). Germline V gene data show CDR1 as MNHEY and CDR2 as SMNVEV (reference sequence). V was clipped by 4 bases and J by 3 bases, with 13 bases between them. This CDR3 is 16 amino acids long.

The chain uses TRBV20-1 and TRBJ1-5, with D perhaps TRBD1 (6 bases). Trimming took off 0 bases at V and 0 bases at J, with 18 bases between the two ends. This CDR3 spans 18 amino acids. Germline lookup yields CDR1 DFQATT and CDR2 SNEGSKA (reference sequence). The CDR3 reads CSARDPTGFHDSNQPQHF. CDR3 nucleotides: TGCAGTGCTAGAGATCCTACAGGGTTCCACGATAGCAATCAGCCCCAGCATTTT.

This clonotype showed up just a few times. The chain is built from TRBV20-1 and TRBJ2-3; D unresolved. Trimming cost V 0 bases and J 2 bases, with 21 bases left between them. CDR1 and CDR2 (germline): DFQATT, SNEGSKA (reference sequence). The CDR3 has 18 residues. CDR3 DNA: TGCAGTGCTAGAGAGAGTTATGCGGCAGTAGAAATCACAGATACGCAGTATTTT. Translated, it gives CSARESYAAVEITDTQYF.

CDR3 loop: CSAREGGRPGELFF. DNA for the CDR3: TGCAGTGCTAGAGAAGGGGGACGTCCCGGGGAGCTGTTTTTT. This rearrangement joins TRBV20-1 to TRBJ2-2; weak D call: TRBD1 (6 bases). Between the trimmed V and J ends, which lost 0 bases and 6 bases, there was a span of 11 bases. CDR1 is DFQATT, CDR2 SNEGSKA, per germline (reference sequence). The length of the CDR3 is 14 residues.

This clonotype was seen more than once but under ten times. CDR3 region: CASSLAGGISYNEQFF. As DNA, the CDR3 is TGCGCCAGCAGCTTGGCCGGAGGGATATCCTACAATGAGCAGTTCTTC. V and J are TRBV5-1 and TRBJ2-1, with D perhaps TRBD2 (6 bases). Trimming took off 0 bases at V and 1 base at J, with 11 bases between the two ends. Germline-derived CDR1 and CDR2 are SGHRS and YFSETQ. The CDR3 is 16 residues long.

The chain is built from TRBV12-3 or TRBV12-4 and TRBJ1-6, with D perhaps matching TRBD1 (5 bases). The V and J ends lost 3 bases and 7 bases respectively, with 16 bases between them. The CDR3 loop spans 16 amino acids. The CDR3 region has the DNA TGTGCCAGCAGTTTTACCCGGACAAGGGTAAATTCACCCCTCCACTTT. This translates into CASSFTRTRVNSPLHF.

The rearrangement joins TRBV15 to TRBJ2-2, with 12 bases fitting TRBD2. The germline V gene has CDR1 LNHNV and CDR2 YYDKDF (reference sequence). The V gene end was trimmed by 1 base and the J gene end by 9 bases; junction bases not matched to a gene: 6. This CDR3 has 16 amino acids. The CDR3 sequence: CATSRGMTSGGWELFF. The CDR3 nucleotides read TGTGCCACCAGCAGAGGCATGACTAGCGGGGGCTGGGAGCTGTTTTTT. Full variable domain (remainder filled in from reference TRBV15 and TRBJ2-2): DAMVIQNPRYQVTQFGKPVTLSCSQTLNHNVMYWYQQKSSQAPKLLFHYYDKDFNNEADTPDNFQSRRPNTSFCFLDIRSPGLGDTAMYLCATSRGMTSGGWELFFGEGSRLTVL.

In this sample, this clonotype turned up once. V is TRBV19 and J is TRBJ2-4; maybe TRBD2 (6 bases). The germline V and J ends were trimmed by 3 bases and 13 bases, with 22 bases remaining between them. Germline V gene data show CDR1 as LNHDA and CDR2 as SQIVND (reference sequence). The length of the CDR3 is 15 residues. The CDR3 loop is CASSMDGSGGIEQYF. The CDR3 DNA is TGTGCCAGTAGTATGGATGGTAGCGGAGGGATTGAGCAGTACTTC.

The chain has TRBV6-5 and TRBJ2-4, with TRBD1 identical over 9 bases. Trimming cost V 5 bases and J 0 bases; bases outside gene matches: 5. The germline CDR1 and CDR2 sequences are MNHEY and SVGAGI. This CDR3 has 16 residues. The DNA of the CDR3 is TGTGCCAGCAGTCAGACAGGGGGACTAGCCAAAAACATTCAGTACTTC. Protein: CASSQTGGLAKNIQYF.

This clonotype appeared many times. The chain employs TRBV5-8 and TRBJ2-7; D gene uncertain. Looked up from germline, CDR1 is SGHTS and CDR2 is YDEGEE. The germline V and J ends were trimmed by 2 bases and 4 bases, with 7 bases remaining between them. The CDR3 totals 12 residues. CDR3 sequence reads: CASSFPVYEQYF. The CDR3 nucleotides are TGTGCCAGCAGCTTTCCCGTTTACGAGCAGTACTTC.

This clonotype was picked up a small number of times. The chain links TRBV27 to TRBJ2-3, with TRBD2 matching over 7 bases. The germline gives CDR1 MNHEY, CDR2 SMNVEV (reference sequence). CDR3 size: 15 residues. After removal of 2 bases from V and 2 bases from J, the junction contained 4 bases not matched to a gene. CDR3 sequence (DNA): TGTGCCAGCAGTTTAGACAGCGGGGACACAGATACGCAGTATTTT. Its protein is CASSLDSGDTDTQYF.

CDR3 residues: CASSIGSHTDTQYF. CDR3 nucleotides: TGTGCCAGCAGCATCGGGAGTCACACAGATACGCAGTATTTT. The chain employs TRBV13 and TRBJ2-3; maybe TRBD2 (6 bases). Deletions cut 5 bases from V and 2 bases from J, with 11 bases between. Germline values: CDR1 PRHDT, CDR2 FYEKMQ (reference sequence). The CDR3 consists of 14 residues.

This chain uses TRBV11-2 with TRBJ1-2; D is unclear. The ends were cut back, 1 base at V and 7 bases at J, with 19 bases in the middle. The length of the CDR3 is 16 residues. Germline V gene sequence: CDR1 SGHAT, CDR2 FQNNGV. CDR3 in DNA: TGTGCCAGCAGCTTAGCTCGGAAAACATTCTATAGTGGCTACACCTTC. It encodes CASSLARKTFYSGYTF. Together with reference TRBV11-2 and TRBJ1-2, the CDR3 gives the full variable domain: EAGVAQSPRYKIIEKRQSVAFWCNPISGHATLYWYQQILGQGPKLLIQFQNNGVVDDSQLPKDRFSAERLKGVDSTLKIQPAKLEDSAVYLCASSLARKTFYSGYTFGSGTRLTVV.